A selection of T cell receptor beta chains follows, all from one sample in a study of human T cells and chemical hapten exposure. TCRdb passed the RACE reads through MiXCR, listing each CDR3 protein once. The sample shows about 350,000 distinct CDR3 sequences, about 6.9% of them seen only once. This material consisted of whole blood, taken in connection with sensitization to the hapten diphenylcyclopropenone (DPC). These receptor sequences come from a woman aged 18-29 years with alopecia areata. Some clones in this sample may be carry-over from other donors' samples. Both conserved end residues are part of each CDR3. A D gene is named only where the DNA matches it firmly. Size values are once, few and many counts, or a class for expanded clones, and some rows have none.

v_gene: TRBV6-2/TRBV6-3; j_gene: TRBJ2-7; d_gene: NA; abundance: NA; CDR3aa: CASSYSTYEQYF; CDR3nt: TGTGCCAGCAGTTACTCTACATACGAGCAGTACTTC
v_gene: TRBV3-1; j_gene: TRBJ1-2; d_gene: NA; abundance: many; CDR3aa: CASSQSGTGNFF; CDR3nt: TGTGCCAGCAGCCAATCTGGGACGGGCAATTTTTTC
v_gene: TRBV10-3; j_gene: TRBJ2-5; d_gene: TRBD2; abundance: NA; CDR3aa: CAIRQTSGGQETQYF; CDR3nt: TGTGCCATCAGACAGACTAGCGGGGGGCAAGAGACCCAGTACTTC
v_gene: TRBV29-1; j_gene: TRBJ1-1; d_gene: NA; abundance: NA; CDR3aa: CSVGGVSGSTEAFF; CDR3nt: TGCAGCGTTGGCGGGGTCAGTGGGAGTACTGAAGCTTTCTTT
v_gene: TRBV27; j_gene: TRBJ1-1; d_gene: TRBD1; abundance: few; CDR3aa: CASSSTTGANTEAFF; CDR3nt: TGTGCCAGCAGTTCAACGACAGGGGCCAACACTGAAGCTTTCTTT
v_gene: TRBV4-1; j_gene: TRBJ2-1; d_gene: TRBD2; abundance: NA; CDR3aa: CASSQEVAGTNEQFF; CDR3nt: TGCGCCAGCAGCCAGGAGGTAGCGGGTACCAATGAGCAGTTCTTC
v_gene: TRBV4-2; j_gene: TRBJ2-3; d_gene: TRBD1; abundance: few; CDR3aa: CASSQEQGASDTQYF; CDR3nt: TGTGCCAGCAGCCAAGAGCAGGGGGCTTCAGATACGCAGTATTTT
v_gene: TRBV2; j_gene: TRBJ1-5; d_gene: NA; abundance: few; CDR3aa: CASSTSGGNQPQHF; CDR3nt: TGTGCCAGCAGTACCTCAGGAGGCAATCAGCCCCAGCATTTT
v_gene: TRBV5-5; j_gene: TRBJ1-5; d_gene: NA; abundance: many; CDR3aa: CASSLGSYSNQPQHF; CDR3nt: TGTGCCAGCAGCTTGGGCAGTTATAGCAATCAGCCCCAGCATTTT
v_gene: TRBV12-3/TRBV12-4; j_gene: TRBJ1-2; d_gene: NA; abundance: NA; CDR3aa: CASSPITNYGYTF; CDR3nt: TGTGCCAGCAGTCCCATCACTAACTATGGCTACACCTTC
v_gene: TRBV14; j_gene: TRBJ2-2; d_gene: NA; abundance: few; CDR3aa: CASSLSNPPGTANTGELFF; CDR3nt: TGTGCCAGCAGCCTCTCAAACCCACCCGGGACGGCAAACACCGGGGAGCTGTTTTTT
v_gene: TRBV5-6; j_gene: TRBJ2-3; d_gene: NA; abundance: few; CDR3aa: CASSPRTSGDTQYF; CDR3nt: TGTGCCAGCAGCCCTCGGACCTCCGGAGATACGCAGTATTTT
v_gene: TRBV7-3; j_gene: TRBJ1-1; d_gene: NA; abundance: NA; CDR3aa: CASSITGTTEAFF; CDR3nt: TGTGCCAGCAGCATAACAGGGACCACTGAAGCTTTCTTT
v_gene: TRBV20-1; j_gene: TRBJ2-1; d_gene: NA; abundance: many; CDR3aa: CSARSGRRIDEQFF; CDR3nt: TGCAGTGCTAGATCGGGTAGGAGGATCGATGAGCAGTTCTTC
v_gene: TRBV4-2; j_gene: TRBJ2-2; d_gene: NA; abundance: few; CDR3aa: CASSQGQGGTGELFF; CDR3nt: TGTGCCAGCAGCCAGGGGCAGGGTGGGACCGGGGAGCTGTTTTTT
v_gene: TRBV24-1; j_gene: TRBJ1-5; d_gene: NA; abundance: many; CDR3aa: CATQGRVNQPQHF; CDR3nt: TGTGCCACCCAGGGACGGGTCAATCAGCCCCAGCATTTT
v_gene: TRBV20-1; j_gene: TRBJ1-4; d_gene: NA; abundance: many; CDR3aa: CSARDPKQNNEKLFF; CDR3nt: TGCAGTGCTAGAGATCCTAAACAGAATAATGAAAAACTGTTTTTT
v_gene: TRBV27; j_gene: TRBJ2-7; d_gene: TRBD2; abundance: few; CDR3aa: CASSQAGGSYEQYF; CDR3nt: TGTGCCAGCAGTCAAGCGGGGGGATCCTACGAGCAGTACTTC
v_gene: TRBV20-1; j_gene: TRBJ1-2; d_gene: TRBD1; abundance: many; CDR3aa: CSARDGQGEGYTF; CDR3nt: TGCAGTGCTAGAGATGGACAGGGAGAGGGCTACACCTTC
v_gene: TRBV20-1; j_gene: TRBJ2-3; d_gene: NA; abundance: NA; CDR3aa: CSASNMVGYTDTQYF; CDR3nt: TGCAGTGCTAGTAATATGGTGGGATACACAGATACGCAGTATTTT
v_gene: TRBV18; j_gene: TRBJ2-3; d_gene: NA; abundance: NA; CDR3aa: CASSDFLPTDTQYF; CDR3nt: TGTGCCAGCTCAGACTTCCTCCCCACAGATACGCAGTATTTT
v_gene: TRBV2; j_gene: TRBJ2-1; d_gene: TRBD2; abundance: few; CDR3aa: CASTTRRASGGAWNEQFF; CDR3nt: TGTGCCAGCACTACCCGGAGGGCTAGCGGGGGGGCCTGGAATGAGCAGTTCTTC
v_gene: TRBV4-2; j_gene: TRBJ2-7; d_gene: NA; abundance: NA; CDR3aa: CASSQDLGAPSYEQYF; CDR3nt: TGTGCCAGCAGCCAAGATCTTGGGGCCCCCTCCTACGAGCAGTACTTC
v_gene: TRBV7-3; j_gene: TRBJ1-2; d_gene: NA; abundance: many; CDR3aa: CASSLTYLQVGSDGYTF; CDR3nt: TGTGCCAGCAGCTTAACGTATCTCCAGGTTGGATCTGATGGCTACACCTTC
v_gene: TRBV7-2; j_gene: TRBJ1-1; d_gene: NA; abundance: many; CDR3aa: CASSPFGANTEAFF; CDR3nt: TGTGCCAGCAGCCCGTTCGGAGCTAACACTGAAGCTTTCTTT
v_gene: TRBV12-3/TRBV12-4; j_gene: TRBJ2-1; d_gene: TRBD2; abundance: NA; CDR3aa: CASSTRLALLSEKFF; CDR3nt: TGTGCCAGCAGTACCCGACTAGCCTTACTGTCTGAGAAGTTCTTC
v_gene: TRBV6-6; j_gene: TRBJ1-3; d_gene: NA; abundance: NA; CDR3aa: CASSYEAEGNTIYF; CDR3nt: TGTGCCAGCAGTTACGAGGCGGAAGGAAACACCATATATTTT
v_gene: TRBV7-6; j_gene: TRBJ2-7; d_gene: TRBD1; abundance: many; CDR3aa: CASSSQGAQYEQYF; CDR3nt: TGTGCCAGCAGCTCGCAGGGGGCGCAGTACGAGCAGTACTTC
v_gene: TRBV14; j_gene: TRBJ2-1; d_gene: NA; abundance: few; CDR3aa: CASSRPGLSSYNEQFF; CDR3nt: TGTGCCAGCAGCCGACCGGGGTTAAGCTCCTACAATGAGCAGTTCTTC
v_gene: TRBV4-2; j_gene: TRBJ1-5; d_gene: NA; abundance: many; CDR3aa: CASSPTGGARNQPQHF; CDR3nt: TGTGCCAGCAGCCCAACGGGGGGGGCGCGCAATCAGCCCCAGCATTTT
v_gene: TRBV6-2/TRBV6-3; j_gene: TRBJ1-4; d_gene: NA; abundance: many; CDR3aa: CASSPGANEKLFF; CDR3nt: TGTGCCAGCAGTCCCGGGGCTAATGAAAAACTGTTTTTT
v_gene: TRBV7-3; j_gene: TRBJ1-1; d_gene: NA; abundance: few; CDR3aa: CASSSTMGTEAFF; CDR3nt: TGTGCCAGCAGCTCAACAATGGGGACTGAAGCTTTCTTT
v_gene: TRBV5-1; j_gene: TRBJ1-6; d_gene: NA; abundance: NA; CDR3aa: CASSLVEAGVWDSPLHF; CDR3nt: TGCGCCAGCAGCTTGGTCGAGGCAGGGGTTTGGGATTCACCCCTCCACTTT
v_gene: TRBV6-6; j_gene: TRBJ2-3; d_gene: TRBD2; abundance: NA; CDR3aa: CASSYLAVGTSTDTQYF; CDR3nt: TGTGCCAGCAGTTATCTAGCGGTGGGGACTAGCACAGATACGCAGTATTTT